This record concerns one T cell receptor (beta chain) sequence. This specimen belongs to a study of blood T cell repertoires in COVID-19. Germline lookup yields CDR1 KGHSH and CDR2 LQKENI. Deletions cut 6 bases from V and 4 bases from J, with 16 bases between. The CDR3 covers 15 residues. Libraries were prepared by immunoSEQ multiplex PCR; TCRdb keeps only in-frame clonotypes and omits some of them. The data hold fewer than 450,000 clones, with 88% observed a single time. The sequencing input was PBMCs or T cells enriched from blood (not recorded which). The receptor was isolated from a young woman who had recovered from COVID-19. The chain uses TRBV18 and TRBJ1-3; D is unclear. This chain's CDR3 is CASSLEKDPGNTIYF. CDR3 bases: TGTGCCAGCTCCTTGGAGAAGGATCCGGGAAACACCATATATTTT.